Here is one T cell receptor beta chain with its context. CDR3 length equals 16 residues. Germline trimming cut 2 bases from V and 2 bases from J; bases unmatched to any gene: 3. In germline, CDR1 is MGHDK, CDR2 SYGVNS. One entry per CDR3 protein, called by TCRdb with MiXCR from the RACE reads. The table includes just over 350,000 distinct CDR3 sequences, about 6% detected once. Time point defined: patch test 2, 6 weeks after DPC sensitization. Treatment specified: therapeutic diphenylcyclopropenone sensitization with weekly scalp DPC. At patch-test visits, sampling came before the patch test. This sample was included in a study of human T cells and chemical hapten exposure. At the level of the study: After 6 days, upper back 0.01% DPC patch tests were scored.

The sequence derives from a woman under 30 with alopecia areata. Some clones in this sample may be carry-over from other donors' samples. This chain uses TRBV25-1 with TRBJ2-3; 11 nucleotides agree with TRBD1. Source: whole blood, taken in connection with sensitization to the hapten diphenylcyclopropenone (DPC). CDR3 nucleotide sequence: TGTGCCAGCAGTGAAGGGACAGGGGGACCCACAGATACGCAGTATTTT. Its protein is CASSEGTGGPTDTQYF.